These T cell receptor beta chains were read from a single sample in a study of T cell repertoires in ileal Crohn's disease. Using immunoSEQ multiplex PCR, the repertoire was profiled, and TCRdb retains in-frame clones only, with some absent. The sample lists some 11,000 clones, 79% occurring once. The sample comprised ileal tissue. These TCRs come from an adult with Crohn's disease. CDR3s include the opening cysteine and the closing phenylalanine or tryptophan. Each record gives: clone size, J gene, V gene, D gene, CDR3 protein, CDR3 DNA. The D gene is left open where the match is weak. Expanded clones are given a class, and other clones once, few, many or no size at all.

>-|TRBJ1-1|TRBV5-4|-
CASSSSRGGGGNTEAFF
TGTGCCAGCAGCTCCTCAAGGGGCGGCGGTGGGAACACTGAAGCTTTCTTT
>-|TRBJ1-6|TRBV28|TRBD1
CAIPGQESNSPLHF
TGTGCCATTCCCGGACAGGAAAGTAATTCACCCCTCCACTTT
>-|TRBJ1-2|TRBV30|-
CAWSTGRINYGYTF
TGTGCCTGGAGCACAGGTAGAATTAACTATGGCTACACCTTC
>-|TRBJ2-1|TRBV5-1|-
CASSSLPRDEQFF
TGCGCCAGCAGCTCGTTACCGAGGGATGAGCAGTTCTTC
>-|TRBJ2-7|TRBV27|TRBD2
CASSPSLRTSGVGEQYF
TGTGCCAGCAGTCCGAGTCTCCGGACTAGCGGTGTAGGGGAGCAGTACTTC
>-|TRBJ2-2|TRBV9|TRBD2
CASSVEGGTRRTGELFF
TGTGCCAGCAGCGTAGAAGGAGGGACTAGACGCACCGGGGAGCTGTTTTTT
>-|TRBJ1-2|TRBV28|-
CASSSDGYTF
TGTGCCAGCAGTTCGGATGGCTACACCTTC
>-|TRBJ1-2|TRBV27|-
CASSLSGVSYGYTF
TGTGCCAGCAGTTTATCGGGAGTTAGTTATGGCTACACCTTC
>once|TRBJ1-2|TRBV18|-
CASSPKISSYGYTF
TGTGCCAGCTCACCCAAAATCTCGAGCTATGGCTACACCTTC
>-|TRBJ2-7|TRBV6-6|-
CASRGSNSYEQYF
TGTGCCAGCAGGGGCAGCAACTCCTACGAGCAGTACTTC
>few|TRBJ1-3|TRBV5-4|-
CASSPNIDSGNTIYF
TGTGCCAGCAGCCCAAACATTGACTCTGGAAACACCATATATTTT
>-|TRBJ1-5|TRBV7-6|-
CASSPSPERNQPQHF
TGTGCCAGCAGCCCAAGCCCCGAGAGAAATCAGCCCCAGCATTTT
>-|TRBJ1-1|TRBV19|-
CASSRATNTEAFF
TGTGCCAGTAGCCGAGCGACGAACACTGAAGCTTTCTTT
>-|TRBJ1-2|TRBV7-2|TRBD1
CASSPRQGAGYTF
TGTGCCAGCAGCCCCAGACAGGGGGCCGGCTACACCTTC
>-|TRBJ2-7|TRBV2|-
CASNPATGRYEQYF
TGTGCCAGCAACCCGGCGACAGGCCGCTACGAGCAGTACTTC
>once|TRBJ1-1|TRBV2|-
CASSEFRNTEAFF
TGTGCCAGCAGTGAATTTCGGAACACTGAAGCTTTCTTT
>-|TRBJ2-6|TRBV6-1|-
CASSDVSGANVLTF
TGTGCCAGCAGTGACGTCTCTGGGGCCAACGTCCTGACTTTC
>few|TRBJ1-4|TRBV29-1|TRBD1
CSVERPGGAEKLFF
TGCAGCGTTGAACGGCCAGGGGGTGCGGAAAAACTGTTTTTT
>-|TRBJ2-1|TRBV4-2|TRBD2
CASSLYRGGIEQFF
TGTGCCAGCAGCCTCTACCGGGGGGGCATTGAGCAGTTCTTC
>-|TRBJ2-3|TRBV4-2|TRBD1
CASSQGQGAAGTQYF
TGTGCCAGCAGCCAAGGTCAGGGGGCGGCAGGAACGCAGTATTTT
>-|TRBJ1-3|TRBV7-2|-
CASSFALPGNTIYF
TGTGCCAGCAGCTTTGCCCTACCAGGAAACACCATATATTTT
>once|TRBJ1-1|TRBV6-6|TRBD1
CASSQQGVTEAFF
TGTGCCAGCAGTCAACAGGGGGTGACGGAAGCTTTCTTT
>-|TRBJ1-6|TRBV4-1|-
CASSQIKENSPLHF
TGTGCCAGCAGCCAAATCAAGGAGAATTCACCCCTCCACTTT
>-|TRBJ1-6|TRBV27|-
CASNLKGGYNSPLHF
TGTGCCAGCAACTTAAAGGGGGGGTATAATTCACCCCTCCACTTT
>-|TRBJ2-7|TRBV7-9|-
CASSPTPFYEQYF
TGTGCCAGCAGCCCTACCCCGTTCTACGAGCAGTACTTC
>-|TRBJ1-2|TRBV19|TRBD1
CASSAGTGGGYGYTF
TGTGCCAGTAGTGCCGGGACAGGGGGAGGCTATGGCTACACCTTC
>-|TRBJ1-2|TRBV25-1|-
CASRGASRVGYTF
TGTGCCAGCAGAGGGGCCTCCCGGGTTGGCTACACCTTC
>-|TRBJ2-7|TRBV11-2|-
CASSLKSSYEQYF
TGTGCCAGCAGCTTAAAGAGCTCCTACGAGCAGTACTTC
>-|TRBJ1-2|TRBV4-1|-
CASSQAPRVGGGYTF
TGCGCCAGCAGCCAAGCACCCCGCGTAGGAGGCGGCTACACCTTC
>-|TRBJ1-2|TRBV6-1|TRBD1
CASSGRDRGVYGYTF
TGTGCCAGCAGTGGCCGGGACAGGGGAGTATATGGCTACACCTTC
>-|TRBJ1-6|TRBV6-1|-
CASSSRGRDSPLHF
TGTGCCAGCAGTTCAAGGGGTCGGGATTCACCCCTCCACTTT
>-|TRBJ2-4|TRBV30|TRBD2
CAWSVRGGNIQYF
TGTGCCTGGAGTGTACGGGGGGGAAACATTCAGTACTTC
>few|TRBJ2-1|TRBV11-2|TRBD1
CASSLVRGQGAGEQFF
TGTGCCAGCAGCTTAGTACGGGGACAGGGGGCTGGTGAGCAGTTCTTC
>-|TRBJ1-5|TRBV19|-
CASSSKSGQPQHF
TGTGCCAGTAGTTCGAAAAGCGGTCAGCCCCAGCATTTT
>-|TRBJ1-2|TRBV11-2|-
CASSTTVGRAAYGYTF
TGTGCCAGCAGCACCACAGTTGGTAGAGCCGCCTATGGCTACACCTTC
>-|TRBJ2-2|TRBV15|TRBD1
CATSRPGQGNTGELFF
TGTGCCACCAGCAGACCGGGACAGGGGAACACCGGGGAGCTGTTTTTT
>few|TRBJ1-4|TRBV25-1|TRBD1
CASKDREREKLFF
TGTGCCAGCAAAGACAGGGAGAGGGAAAAACTGTTTTTT
>-|TRBJ2-7|TRBV6-1|TRBD1
CASTWDRGAYEQYF
TGTGCCAGCACCTGGGACAGGGGAGCCTACGAGCAGTACTTC
>-|TRBJ2-7|TRBV18|TRBD1
CASSLGQGGLYEQYF
TGTGCCAGCTCACTAGGACAGGGAGGCCTCTACGAGCAGTACTTC
>-|TRBJ2-2|TRBV19|-
CASSFGQSHGELFF
TGTGCCAGTAGTTTTGGACAGTCGCACGGGGAGCTGTTTTTT
>-|TRBJ1-1|TRBV11-2|TRBD1
CASSQRQGADEAFF
TGTGCCAGCAGCCAGAGACAGGGGGCGGATGAAGCTTTCTTT
>-|TRBJ1-2|TRBV5-1|-
CASSDRDGGLGYTF
TGCGCCAGCAGCGACCGGGACGGAGGGTTGGGCTACACCTTC
>-|TRBJ1-1|TRBV2|TRBD1
CASRMTGRTNTEAFF
TGTGCCAGCAGGATGACAGGGAGGACGAACACTGAAGCTTTCTTT
>-|TRBJ1-1|TRBV30|TRBD1
CAWSIPTGGNTEAFF
TGTGCCTGGAGTATCCCGACAGGGGGGAACACTGAAGCTTTCTTT
>-|TRBJ2-3|TRBV7-9|TRBD2
CASSRTSGATDTQYF
TGTGCCAGCAGCCGGACTAGCGGGGCAACAGATACGCAGTATTTT
>-|TRBJ2-1|TRBV15|-
CATSRVQRANNEQFF
TGTGCCACCAGCAGAGTACAGCGGGCAAACAATGAGCAGTTCTTC
>-|TRBJ2-7|TRBV5-4|-
CASSLEQGPYEQYF
TGTGCCAGCAGCTTGGAACAGGGTCCCTACGAGCAGTACTTC
>few|TRBJ2-2|TRBV6-1|TRBD2
CASSDTSGGAGELFF
TGTGCCAGCAGTGACACTAGCGGGGGGGCCGGGGAGCTGTTTTTT
>-|TRBJ1-2|TRBV19|-
CASSQGTGYTF
TGTGCCAGCTCACAGGGTACTGGCTACACCTTC